This T cell receptor beta chain was obtained from a study of CD8+CD57+ T cells in acquired aplastic anemia. Patients chosen for sequencing had shown CD8+CD57+ cell expansion by flow cytometry. Among the patients, none had received any therapy at the time of blood sampling. In the case of this clonotype: What it binds is unknown.

Genomic DNA served as template for TCR beta VDJ and CDR3 profiling. TCRdb analysed the reads with MiXCR anew, one entry per CDR3 protein. The sample has a few hundred thousand distinct CDR3 sequences, 25% to 40% seen once. The germline CDR1 and CDR2 sequences are MDHEN and SYDVKM. The V gene lost 6 bases and the J gene lost 9 bases, with 15 bases spanning the gap. The CDR3 is made up of 14 amino acids. General observations from the study: Patients and controls shared around 30 CD8+ CDR3 sequences.

The sequence was obtained from a human donor with aplastic anemia. This chain uses TRBV28 with TRBJ1-6; no definite D call. The sequencing input was sorted CD4+, CD8+, or CD8+CD57+ T cells (not recorded which) from PBMCs. In DNA, the CDR3 is TGTGCCAGCAGGCTCGGAAGGGCGGGTTCACCCCTCCACTTT. Amino acids: CASRLGRAGSPLHF. Looking up the rest from reference TRBV28 and TRBJ1-6 gives the full variable domain: DVKVTQSSRYLVKRTGEKVFLECVQDMDHENMFWYRQDPGLGLRLIYFSYDVKMKEKGDIPEGYSVSREKKERFSLILESASTNQTSMYLCASRLGRAGSPLHFGNGTRLTVT.